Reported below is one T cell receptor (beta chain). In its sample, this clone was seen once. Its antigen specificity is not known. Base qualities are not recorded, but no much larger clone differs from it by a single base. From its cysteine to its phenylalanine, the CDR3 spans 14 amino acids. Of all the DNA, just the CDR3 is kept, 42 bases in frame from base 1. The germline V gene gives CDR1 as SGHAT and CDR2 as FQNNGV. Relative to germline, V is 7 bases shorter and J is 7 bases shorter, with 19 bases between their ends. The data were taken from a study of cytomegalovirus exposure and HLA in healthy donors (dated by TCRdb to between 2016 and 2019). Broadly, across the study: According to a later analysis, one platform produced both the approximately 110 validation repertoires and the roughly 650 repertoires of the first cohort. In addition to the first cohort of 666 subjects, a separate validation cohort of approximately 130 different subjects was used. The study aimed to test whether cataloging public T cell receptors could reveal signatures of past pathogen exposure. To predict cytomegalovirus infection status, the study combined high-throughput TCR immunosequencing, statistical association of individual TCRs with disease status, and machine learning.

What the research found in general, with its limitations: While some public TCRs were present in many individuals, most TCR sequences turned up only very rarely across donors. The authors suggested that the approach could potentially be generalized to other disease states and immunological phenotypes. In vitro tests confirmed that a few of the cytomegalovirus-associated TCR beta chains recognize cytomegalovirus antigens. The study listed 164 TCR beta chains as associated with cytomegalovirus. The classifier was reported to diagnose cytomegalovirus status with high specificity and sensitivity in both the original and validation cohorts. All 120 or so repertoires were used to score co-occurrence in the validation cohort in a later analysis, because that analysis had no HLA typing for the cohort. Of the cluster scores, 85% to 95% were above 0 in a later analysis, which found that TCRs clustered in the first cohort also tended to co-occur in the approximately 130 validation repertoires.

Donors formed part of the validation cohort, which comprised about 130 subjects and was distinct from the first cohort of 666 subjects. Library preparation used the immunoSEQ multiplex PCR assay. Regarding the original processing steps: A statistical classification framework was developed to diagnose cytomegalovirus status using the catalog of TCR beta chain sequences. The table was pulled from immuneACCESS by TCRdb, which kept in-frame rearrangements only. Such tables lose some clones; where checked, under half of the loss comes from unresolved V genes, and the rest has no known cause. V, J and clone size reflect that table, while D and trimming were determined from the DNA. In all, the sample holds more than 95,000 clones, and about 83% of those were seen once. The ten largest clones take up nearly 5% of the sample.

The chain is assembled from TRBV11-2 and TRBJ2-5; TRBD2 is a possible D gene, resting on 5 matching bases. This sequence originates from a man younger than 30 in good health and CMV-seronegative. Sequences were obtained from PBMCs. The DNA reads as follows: TGTGCCAGCACCAGAGAGGACTCTCCGGTGACCCAGTACTTC. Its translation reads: CASTREDSPVTQYF.